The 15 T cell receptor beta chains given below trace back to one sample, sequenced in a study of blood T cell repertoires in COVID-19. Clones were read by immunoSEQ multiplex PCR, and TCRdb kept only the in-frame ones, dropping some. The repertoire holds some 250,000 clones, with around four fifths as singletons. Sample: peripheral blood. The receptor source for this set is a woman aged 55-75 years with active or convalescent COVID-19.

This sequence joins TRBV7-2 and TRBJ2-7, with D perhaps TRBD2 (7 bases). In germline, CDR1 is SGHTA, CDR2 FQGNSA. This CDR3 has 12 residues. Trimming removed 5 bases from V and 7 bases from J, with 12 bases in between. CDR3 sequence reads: CASSAGAKEQYF. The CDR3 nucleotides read TGTGCCAGCAGCGCGGGGGCCAAAGAGCAGTACTTC.

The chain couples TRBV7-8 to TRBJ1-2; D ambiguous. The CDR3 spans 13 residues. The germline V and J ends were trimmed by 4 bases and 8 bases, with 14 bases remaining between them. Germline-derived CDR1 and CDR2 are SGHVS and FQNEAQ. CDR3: CASSSLVEGGYTF. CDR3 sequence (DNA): TGTGCCAGCAGCTCCCTGGTGGAGGGAGGCTACACCTTC.

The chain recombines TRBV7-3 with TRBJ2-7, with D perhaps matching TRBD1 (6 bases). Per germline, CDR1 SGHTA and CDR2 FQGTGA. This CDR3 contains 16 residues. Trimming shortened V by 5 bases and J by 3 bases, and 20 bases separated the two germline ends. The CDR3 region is CASSQLGAPRDYEQYF. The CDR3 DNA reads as TGTGCCAGCAGCCAATTGGGGGCCCCGAGGGACTACGAGCAGTACTTC.

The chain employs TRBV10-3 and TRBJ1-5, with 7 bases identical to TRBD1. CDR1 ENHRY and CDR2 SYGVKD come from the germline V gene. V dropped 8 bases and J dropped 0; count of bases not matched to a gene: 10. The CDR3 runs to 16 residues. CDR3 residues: CAIPGADRDSNQPQHF. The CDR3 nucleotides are TGTGCCATCCCCGGGGCAGACAGGGATAGCAATCAGCCCCAGCATTTT.

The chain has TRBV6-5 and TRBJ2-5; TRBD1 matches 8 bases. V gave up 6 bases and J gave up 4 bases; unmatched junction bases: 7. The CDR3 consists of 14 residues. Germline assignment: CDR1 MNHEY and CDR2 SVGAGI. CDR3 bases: TGTGCCAGCAGAGCGGACAGGGTACGAGAGACCCAGTACTTC. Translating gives CASRADRVRETQYF.

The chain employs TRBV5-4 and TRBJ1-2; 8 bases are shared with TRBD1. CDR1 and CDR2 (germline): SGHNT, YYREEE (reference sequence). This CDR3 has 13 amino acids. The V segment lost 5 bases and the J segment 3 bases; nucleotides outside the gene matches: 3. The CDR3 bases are TGTGCCAGCAGTCAGGACAGGGACTATGGCTACACCTTC. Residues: CASSQDRDYGYTF.

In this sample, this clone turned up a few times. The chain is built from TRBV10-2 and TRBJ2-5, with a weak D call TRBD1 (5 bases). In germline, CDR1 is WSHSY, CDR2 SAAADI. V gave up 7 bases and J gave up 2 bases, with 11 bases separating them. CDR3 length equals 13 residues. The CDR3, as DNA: TGCGCCAGCAAGGACATAACGCAAGAGACCCAGTACTTC. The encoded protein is CASKDITQETQYF.

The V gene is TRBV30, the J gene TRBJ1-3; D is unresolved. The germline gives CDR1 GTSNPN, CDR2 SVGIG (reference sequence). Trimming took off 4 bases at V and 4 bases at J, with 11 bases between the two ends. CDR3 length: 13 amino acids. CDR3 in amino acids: CAWILGAGNTIYF. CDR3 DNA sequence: TGTGCCTGGATCCTGGGCGCGGGAAACACCATATATTTT.

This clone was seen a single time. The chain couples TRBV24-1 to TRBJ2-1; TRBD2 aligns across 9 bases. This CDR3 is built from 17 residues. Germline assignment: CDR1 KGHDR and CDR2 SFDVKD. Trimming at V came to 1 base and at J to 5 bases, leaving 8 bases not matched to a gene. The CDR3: CATSDLETSGHHNEQFF. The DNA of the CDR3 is TGTGCCACCAGTGATTTAGAGACTAGCGGCCACCACAATGAGCAGTTCTTC.

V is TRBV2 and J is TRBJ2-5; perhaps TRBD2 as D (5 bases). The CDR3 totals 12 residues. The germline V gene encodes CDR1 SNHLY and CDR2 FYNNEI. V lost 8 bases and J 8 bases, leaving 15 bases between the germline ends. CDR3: CASAGSRETQYF. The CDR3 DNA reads TGTGCCAGCGCCGGGTCACGGGAAACCCAGTACTTC. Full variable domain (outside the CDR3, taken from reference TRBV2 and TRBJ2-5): EPEVTQTPSHQVTQMGQEVILRCVPISNHLYFYWYRQILGQKVEFLVSFYNNEISEKSEIFDDQFSVERPDGSNFTLKIRSTKLEDSAMYFCASAGSRETQYFGPGTRLLVL.

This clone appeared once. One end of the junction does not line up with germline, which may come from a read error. This CDR3 reads CASSLAPDNSPLHF. Written as DNA, the CDR3 is TGTGCCAGCAGCCTAGCCCCGGATAATTCACCCCTCCACTTT. This chain connects TRBV7-9 to TRBJ1-6; D remains unclear. CDR1 is SEHNR, CDR2 FQNEAQ, per germline (reference sequence). The CDR3 length is 14 residues.

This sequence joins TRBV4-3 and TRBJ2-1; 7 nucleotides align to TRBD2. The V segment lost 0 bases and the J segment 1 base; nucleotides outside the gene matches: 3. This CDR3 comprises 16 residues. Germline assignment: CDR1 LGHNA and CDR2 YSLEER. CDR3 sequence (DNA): TGCGCCAGCAGCCAAGACTGGCGGGGGTCCTACAATGAGCAGTTCTTC. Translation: CASSQDWRGSYNEQFF.

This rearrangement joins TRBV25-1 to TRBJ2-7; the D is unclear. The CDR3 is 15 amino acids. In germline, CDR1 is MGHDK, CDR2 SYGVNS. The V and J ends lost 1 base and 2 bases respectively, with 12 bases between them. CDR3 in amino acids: CASSEFEAFPYEQYF. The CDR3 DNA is TGTGCCAGCAGTGAATTTGAAGCGTTCCCCTACGAGCAGTACTTC.

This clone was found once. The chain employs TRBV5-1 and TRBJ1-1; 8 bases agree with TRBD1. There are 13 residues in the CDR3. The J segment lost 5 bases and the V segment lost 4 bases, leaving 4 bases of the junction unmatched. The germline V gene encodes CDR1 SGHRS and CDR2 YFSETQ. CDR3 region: CASSTGQGTEAFF. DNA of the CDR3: TGCGCCAGCAGCACCGGACAGGGAACTGAAGCTTTCTTT.

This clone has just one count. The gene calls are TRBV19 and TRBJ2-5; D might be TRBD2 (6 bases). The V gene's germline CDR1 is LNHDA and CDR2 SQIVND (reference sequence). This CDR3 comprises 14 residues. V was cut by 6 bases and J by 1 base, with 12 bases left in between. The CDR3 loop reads CASRGVGGQETQYF. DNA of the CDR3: TGTGCCAGTAGGGGGGTCGGGGGCCAAGAGACCCAGTACTTC.